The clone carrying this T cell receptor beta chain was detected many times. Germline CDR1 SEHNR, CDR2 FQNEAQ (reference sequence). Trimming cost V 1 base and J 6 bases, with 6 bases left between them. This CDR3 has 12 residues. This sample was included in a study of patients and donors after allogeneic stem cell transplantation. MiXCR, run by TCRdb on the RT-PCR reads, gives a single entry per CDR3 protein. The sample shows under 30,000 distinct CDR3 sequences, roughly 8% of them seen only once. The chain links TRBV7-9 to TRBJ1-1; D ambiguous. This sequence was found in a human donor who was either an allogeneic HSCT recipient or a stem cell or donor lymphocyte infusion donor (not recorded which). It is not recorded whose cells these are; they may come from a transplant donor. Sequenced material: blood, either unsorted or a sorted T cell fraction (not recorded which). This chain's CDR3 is CASSLEVPEAFF. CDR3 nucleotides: TGTGCCAGCAGCTTAGAGGTCCCTGAAGCTTTCTTT.